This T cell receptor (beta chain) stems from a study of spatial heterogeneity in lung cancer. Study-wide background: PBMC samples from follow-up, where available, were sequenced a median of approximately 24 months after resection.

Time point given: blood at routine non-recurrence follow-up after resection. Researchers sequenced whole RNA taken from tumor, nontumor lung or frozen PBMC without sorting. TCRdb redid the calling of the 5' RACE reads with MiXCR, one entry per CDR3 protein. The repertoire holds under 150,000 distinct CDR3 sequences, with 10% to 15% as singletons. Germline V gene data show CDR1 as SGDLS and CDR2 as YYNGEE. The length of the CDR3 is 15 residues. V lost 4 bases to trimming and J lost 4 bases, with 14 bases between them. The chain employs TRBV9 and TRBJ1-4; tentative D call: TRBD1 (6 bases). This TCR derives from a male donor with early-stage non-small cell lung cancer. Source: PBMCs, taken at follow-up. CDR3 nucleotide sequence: TGTGCCAGCAGCACCGGGACATCCTTTAATGAAAAACTGTTTTTT. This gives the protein CASSTGTSFNEKLFF.